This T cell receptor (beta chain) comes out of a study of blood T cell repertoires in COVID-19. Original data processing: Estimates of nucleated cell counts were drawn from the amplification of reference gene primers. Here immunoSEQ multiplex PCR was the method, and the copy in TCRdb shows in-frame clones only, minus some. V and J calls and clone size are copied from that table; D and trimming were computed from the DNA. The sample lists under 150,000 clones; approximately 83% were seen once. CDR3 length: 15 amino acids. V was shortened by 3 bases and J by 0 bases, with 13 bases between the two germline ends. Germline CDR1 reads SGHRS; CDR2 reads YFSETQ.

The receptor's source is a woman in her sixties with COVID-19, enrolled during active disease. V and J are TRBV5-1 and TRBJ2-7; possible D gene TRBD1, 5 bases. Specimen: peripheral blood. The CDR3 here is CASSWLGASSYEQYF. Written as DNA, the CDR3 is TGCGCCAGCAGCTGGCTTGGGGCTAGCTCCTACGAGCAGTACTTC. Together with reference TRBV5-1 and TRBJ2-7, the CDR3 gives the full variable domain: KAGVTQTPRYLIKTRGQQVTLSCSPISGHRSVSWYQQTPGQGLQFLFEYFSETQRNKGNFPGRFSGRQFSNSRSEMNVSTLELGDSALYLCASSWLGASSYEQYFGPGTRLTVT.